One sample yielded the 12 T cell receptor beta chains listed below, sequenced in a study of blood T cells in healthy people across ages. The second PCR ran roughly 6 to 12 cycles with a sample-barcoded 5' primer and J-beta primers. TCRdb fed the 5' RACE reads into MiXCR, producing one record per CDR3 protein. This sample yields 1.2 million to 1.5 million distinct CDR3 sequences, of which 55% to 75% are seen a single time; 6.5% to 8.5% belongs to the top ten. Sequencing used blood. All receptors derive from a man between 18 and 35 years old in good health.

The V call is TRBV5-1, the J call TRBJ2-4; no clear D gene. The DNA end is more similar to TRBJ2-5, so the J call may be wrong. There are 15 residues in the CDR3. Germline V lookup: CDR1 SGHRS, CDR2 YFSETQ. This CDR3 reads CASSSADRFVETQYF. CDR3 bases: TGCGCCAGCAGCTCCGCCGATCGTTTCGTGGAGACCCAGTACTTC.

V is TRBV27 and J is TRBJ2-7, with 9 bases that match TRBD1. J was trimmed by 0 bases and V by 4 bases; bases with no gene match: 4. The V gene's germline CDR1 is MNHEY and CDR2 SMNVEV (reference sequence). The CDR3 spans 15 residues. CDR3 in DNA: TGTGCCAGCAGTTCAAGACAGGGGGACTCCTACGAGCAGTACTTC. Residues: CASSSRQGDSYEQYF.

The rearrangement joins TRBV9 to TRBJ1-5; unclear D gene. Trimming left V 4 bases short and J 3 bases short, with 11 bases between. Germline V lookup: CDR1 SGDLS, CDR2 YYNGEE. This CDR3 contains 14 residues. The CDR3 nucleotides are TGTGCCAGCAGCCCCGGGCGGCACAATCAGCCCCAGCATTTT. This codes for CASSPGRHNQPQHF.

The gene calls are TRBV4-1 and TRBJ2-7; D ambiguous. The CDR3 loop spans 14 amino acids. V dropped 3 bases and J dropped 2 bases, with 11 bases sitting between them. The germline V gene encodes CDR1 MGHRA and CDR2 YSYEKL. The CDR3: CASSQEAGAYEQYF. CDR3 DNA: TGCGCCAGCAGCCAGGAAGCTGGGGCCTACGAGCAGTACTTC.

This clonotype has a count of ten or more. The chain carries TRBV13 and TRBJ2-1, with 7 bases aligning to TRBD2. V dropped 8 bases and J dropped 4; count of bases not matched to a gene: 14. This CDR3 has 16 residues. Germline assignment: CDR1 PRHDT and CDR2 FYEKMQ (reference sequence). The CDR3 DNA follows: TGTGCCAGCGCAGGCGCGGCGGGGGAACTATACAATGAGCAGTTCTTC. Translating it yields CASAGAAGELYNEQFF.

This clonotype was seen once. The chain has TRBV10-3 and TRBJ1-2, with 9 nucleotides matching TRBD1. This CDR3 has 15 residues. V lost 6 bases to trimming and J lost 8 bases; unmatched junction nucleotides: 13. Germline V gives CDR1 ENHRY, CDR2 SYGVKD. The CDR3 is CAISARQGQGYGYTF. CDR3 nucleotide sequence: TGTGCCATCAGCGCCCGACAGGGACAGGGCTACGGCTACACCTTC.

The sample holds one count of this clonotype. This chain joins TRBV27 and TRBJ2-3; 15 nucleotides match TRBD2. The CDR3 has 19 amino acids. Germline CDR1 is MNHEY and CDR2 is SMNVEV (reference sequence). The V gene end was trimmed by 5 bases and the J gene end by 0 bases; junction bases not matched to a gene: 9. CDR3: CASSLLGTSGRSSTDTQYF. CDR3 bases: TGTGCCAGCAGTCTGCTAGGGACTAGCGGGAGGTCTAGCACAGATACGCAGTATTTT.

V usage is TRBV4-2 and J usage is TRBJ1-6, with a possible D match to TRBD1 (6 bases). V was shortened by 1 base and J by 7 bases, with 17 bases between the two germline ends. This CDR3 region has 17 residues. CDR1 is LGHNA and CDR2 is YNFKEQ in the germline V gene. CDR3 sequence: CASSQGGRDMWNSPLHF. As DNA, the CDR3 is TGTGCCAGCAGCCAAGGAGGAAGGGACATGTGGAATTCACCCCTCCACTTT.

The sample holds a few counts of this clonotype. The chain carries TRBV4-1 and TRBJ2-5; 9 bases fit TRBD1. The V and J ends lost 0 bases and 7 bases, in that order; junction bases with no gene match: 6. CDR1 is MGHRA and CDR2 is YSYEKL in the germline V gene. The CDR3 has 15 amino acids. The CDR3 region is CASSQDVTGGRTQYF. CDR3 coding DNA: TGCGCCAGCAGCCAAGATGTTACAGGGGGCAGGACCCAGTACTTC.

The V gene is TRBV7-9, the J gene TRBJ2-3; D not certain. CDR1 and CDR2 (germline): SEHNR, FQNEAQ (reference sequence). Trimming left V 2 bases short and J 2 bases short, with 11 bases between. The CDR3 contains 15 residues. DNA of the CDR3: TGTGCCAGCAGCTTAACATCGGATGTCACAGATACGCAGTATTTT. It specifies CASSLTSDVTDTQYF.

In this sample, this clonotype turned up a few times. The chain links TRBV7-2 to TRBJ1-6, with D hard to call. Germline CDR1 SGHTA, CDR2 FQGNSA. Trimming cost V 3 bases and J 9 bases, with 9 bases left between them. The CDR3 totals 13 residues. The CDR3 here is CASSLERVSPLHF. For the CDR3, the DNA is TGTGCCAGCAGCTTGGAACGGGTTTCACCCCTCCACTTT.

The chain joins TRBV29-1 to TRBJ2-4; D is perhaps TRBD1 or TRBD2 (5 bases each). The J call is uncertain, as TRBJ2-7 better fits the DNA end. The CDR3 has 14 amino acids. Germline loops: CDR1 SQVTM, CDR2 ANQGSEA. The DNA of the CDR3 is TGCAGCGTCGATACTTTGGGGGAAACCTACGAGCAGTACTTC. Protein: CSVDTLGETYEQYF.